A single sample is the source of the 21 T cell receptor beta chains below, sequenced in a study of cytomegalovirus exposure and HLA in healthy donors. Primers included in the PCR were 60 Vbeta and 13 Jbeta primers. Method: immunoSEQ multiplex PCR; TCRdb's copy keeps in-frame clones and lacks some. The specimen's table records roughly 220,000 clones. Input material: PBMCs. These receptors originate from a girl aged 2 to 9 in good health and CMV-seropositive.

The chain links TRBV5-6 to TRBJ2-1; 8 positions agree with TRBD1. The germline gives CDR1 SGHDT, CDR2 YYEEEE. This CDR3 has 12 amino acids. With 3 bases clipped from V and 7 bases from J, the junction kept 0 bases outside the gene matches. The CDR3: CASSWTGNEQFF. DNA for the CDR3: TGTGCCAGCAGCTGGACAGGGAATGAGCAGTTCTTC.

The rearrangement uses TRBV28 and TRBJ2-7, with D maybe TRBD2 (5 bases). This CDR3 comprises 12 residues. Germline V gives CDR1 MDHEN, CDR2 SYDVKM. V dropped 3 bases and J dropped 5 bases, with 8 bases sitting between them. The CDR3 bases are TGTGCCAGCAGTTTGGGGAGCCACGAGCAGTACTTC. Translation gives CASSLGSHEQYF.

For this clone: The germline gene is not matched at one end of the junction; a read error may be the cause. This chain's CDR3 is CASSLDAGPGYGQYF. In DNA form, the CDR3 reads TGTGCCAGCAGTTTGGACGCGGGCCCGGGCTACGGGCAGTACTTC. The chain uses TRBV27 and TRBJ2-7; D might be TRBD2 (5 bases). The CDR3 extends over 15 amino acids. The germline V gene encodes CDR1 MNHEY and CDR2 SMNVEV (reference sequence).

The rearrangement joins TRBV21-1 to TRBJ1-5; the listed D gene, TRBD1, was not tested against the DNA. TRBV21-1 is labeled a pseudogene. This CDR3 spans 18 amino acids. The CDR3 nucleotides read TGTGCCAGCAGAGGTAGCGCACAGGGGGGGTATAGCAATCAGCCCCAGCATTTT. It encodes CASRGSAQGGYSNQPQHF.

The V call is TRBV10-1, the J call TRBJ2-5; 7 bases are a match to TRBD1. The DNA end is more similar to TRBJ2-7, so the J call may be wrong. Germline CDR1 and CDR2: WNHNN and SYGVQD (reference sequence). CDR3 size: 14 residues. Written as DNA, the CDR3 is TGCGCCAGTCGACAGGGTTTAGGAACCTACGAGCAGTACTTC. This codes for CASRQGLGTYEQYF.

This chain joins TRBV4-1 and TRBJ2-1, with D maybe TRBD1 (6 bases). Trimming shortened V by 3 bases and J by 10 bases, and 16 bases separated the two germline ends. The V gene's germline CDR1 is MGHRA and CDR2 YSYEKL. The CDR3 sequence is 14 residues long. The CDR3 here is CASSQVAGVGEQFF. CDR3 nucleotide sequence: TGCGCCAGCAGCCAGGTTGCAGGGGTAGGAGAGCAGTTCTTC.

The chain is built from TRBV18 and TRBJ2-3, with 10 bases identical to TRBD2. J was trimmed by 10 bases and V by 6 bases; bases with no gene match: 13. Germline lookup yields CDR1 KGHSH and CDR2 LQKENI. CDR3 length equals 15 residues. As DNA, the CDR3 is TGTGCCAGCTCCCCTGATAGCGGGGGGAGCAGAGCGCAGTATTTT. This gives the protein CASSPDSGGSRAQYF. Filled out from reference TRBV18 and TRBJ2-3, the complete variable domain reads NAGVMQNPRHLVRRRGQEARLRCSPMKGHSHVYWYRQLPEEGLKFMVYLQKENIIDESGMPKERFSAEFPKEGPSILRIQQVVRGDSAAYFCASSPDSGGSRAQYFGPGTRLTVL.

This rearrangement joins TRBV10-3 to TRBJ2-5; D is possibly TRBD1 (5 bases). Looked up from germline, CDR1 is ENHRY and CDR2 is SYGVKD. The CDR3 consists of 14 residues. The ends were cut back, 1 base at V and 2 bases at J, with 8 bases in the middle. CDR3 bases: TGTGCCATCAGTGAGTTAGGGGAACAAGAGACCCAGTACTTC. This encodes CAISELGEQETQYF.

The CDR3 reads CASSQTGGPYEQYF. CDR3 coding DNA: TGTGCCAGCAGCCAAACGGGAGGCCCCTACGAGCAGTACTTC. V usage is TRBV7-2 and J usage is TRBJ2-7; 7 bases fit TRBD2. CDR1 and CDR2 (germline): SGHTA, FQGNSA. The ends lost 5 bases at V and 2 bases at J; junction bases unmatched: 6. The length of the CDR3 is 14 residues.

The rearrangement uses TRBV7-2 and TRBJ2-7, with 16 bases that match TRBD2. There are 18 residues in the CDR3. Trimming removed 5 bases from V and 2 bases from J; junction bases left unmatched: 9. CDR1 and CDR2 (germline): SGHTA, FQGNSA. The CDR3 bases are TGTGCCAGCAGCCTTCCCAGGGGACTAGCGGGAGGGCCCTACGAGCAGTACTTC. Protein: CASSLPRGLAGGPYEQYF.

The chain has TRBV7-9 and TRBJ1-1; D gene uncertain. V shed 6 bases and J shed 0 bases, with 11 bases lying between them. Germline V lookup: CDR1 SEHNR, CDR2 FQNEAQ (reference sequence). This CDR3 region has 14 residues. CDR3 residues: CASREAGVNTEAFF. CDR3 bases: TGTGCCAGCAGAGAGGCCGGGGTGAACACTGAAGCTTTCTTT. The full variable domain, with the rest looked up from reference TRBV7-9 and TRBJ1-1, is DTGVSQNPRHKITKRGQNVTFRCDPISEHNRLYWYRQTLGQGPEFLTYFQNEAQLEKSRLLSDRFSAERPKGSFSTLEIQRTEQGDSAMYLCASREAGVNTEAFFGQGTRLTVV.

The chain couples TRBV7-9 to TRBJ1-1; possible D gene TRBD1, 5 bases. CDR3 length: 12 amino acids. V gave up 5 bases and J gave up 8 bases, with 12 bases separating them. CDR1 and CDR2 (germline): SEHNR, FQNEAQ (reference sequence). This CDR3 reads CASSLGTGEAFF. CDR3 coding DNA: TGTGCCAGCAGCCTAGGGACGGGGGAAGCTTTCTTT.

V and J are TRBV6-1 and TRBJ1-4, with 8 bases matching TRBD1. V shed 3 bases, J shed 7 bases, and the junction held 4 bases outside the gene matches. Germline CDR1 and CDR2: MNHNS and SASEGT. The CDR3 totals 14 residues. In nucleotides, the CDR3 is TGTGCCAGCAGTGAGGACAGGGTTCGTGAAAAACTGTTTTTT. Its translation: CASSEDRVREKLFF.

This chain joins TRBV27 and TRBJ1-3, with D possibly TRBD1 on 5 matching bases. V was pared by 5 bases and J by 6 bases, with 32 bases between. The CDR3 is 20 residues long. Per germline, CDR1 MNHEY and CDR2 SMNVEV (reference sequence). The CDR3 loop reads CASSPMVDSRLTAGSNTIYF. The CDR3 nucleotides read TGTGCCAGCAGTCCTATGGTAGACAGCCGCCTCACAGCTGGGTCAAACACCATATATTTT.

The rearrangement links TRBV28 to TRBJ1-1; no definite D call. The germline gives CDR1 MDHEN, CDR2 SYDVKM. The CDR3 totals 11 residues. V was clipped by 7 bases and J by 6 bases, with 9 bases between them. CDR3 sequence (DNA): TGTGCCAGCACAGTCGGGTCTGAAGCTTTCTTT. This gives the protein CASTVGSEAFF. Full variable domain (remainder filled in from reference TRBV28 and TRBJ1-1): DVKVTQSSRYLVKRTGEKVFLECVQDMDHENMFWYRQDPGLGLRLIYFSYDVKMKEKGDIPEGYSVSREKKERFSLILESASTNQTSMYLCASTVGSEAFFGQGTRLTVV.

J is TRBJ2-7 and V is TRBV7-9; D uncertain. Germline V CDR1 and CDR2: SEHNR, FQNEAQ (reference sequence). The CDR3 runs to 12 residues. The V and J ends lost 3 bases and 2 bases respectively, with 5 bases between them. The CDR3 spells CASSFKTYEQYF. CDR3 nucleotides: TGTGCCAGCAGCTTTAAAACCTACGAGCAGTACTTC.

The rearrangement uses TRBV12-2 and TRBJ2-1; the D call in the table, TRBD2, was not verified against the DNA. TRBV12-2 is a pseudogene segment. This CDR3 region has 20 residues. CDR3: CASRYLGLAARSWDYNEQFF. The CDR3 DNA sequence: TGTGCAAGTCGCTACTTAGGACTAGCGGCCAGGAGTTGGGATTACAATGAGCAGTTCTTC.

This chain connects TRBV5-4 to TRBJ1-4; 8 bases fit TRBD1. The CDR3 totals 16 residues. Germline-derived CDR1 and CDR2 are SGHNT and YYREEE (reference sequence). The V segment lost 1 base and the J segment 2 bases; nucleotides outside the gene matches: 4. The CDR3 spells CASSLTQGVTNEKLFF. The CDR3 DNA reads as TGTGCCAGCAGCTTGACACAGGGGGTGACTAATGAAAAACTGTTTTTT.

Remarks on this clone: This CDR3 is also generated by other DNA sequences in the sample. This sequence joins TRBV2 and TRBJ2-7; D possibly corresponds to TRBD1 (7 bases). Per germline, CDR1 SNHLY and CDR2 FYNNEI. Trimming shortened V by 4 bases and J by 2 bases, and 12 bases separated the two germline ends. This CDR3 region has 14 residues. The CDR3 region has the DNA TGTGCCAGCAGTGGGAGGGGGCGGCCCTACGAGCAGTACTTC. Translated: CASSGRGRPYEQYF.

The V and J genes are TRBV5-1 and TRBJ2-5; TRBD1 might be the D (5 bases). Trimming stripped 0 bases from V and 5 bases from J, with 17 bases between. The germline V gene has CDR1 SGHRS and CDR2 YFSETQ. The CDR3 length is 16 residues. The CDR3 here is CASSLEGQMFGETQYF. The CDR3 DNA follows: TGCGCCAGCAGCTTGGAAGGACAAATGTTCGGGGAGACCCAGTACTTC.

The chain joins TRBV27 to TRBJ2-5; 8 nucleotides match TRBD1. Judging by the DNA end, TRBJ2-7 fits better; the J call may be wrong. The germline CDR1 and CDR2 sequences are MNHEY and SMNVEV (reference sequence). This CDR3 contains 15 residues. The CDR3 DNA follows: TGTGCCAGCAGCCTCGACAGGGGCGTCGACTACGAGCAGTACTTC. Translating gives CASSLDRGVDYEQYF.